What follows is one TCR beta chain and its context. Its cognate antigen is unknown. Source study methods: Junction-only sequences produced by ImmunoSEQ had no quality scores, so filtering differed. TCRdb's table, derived via immunoSEQ multiplex PCR, lists solely in-frame clones and lacks some. That table gives V, J and clone size, and the DNA gave D and trimming. The sample has under 2,000,000 clones, approximately 94% seen once. CD45RO-negative cells were positively selected for CCR7, leaving out terminally differentiated effector memory CD45RA+ cells. The data were taken from a study of shared clonotypes between healthy human individuals. Study-level points and caveats: Sampling covered nothing but blood. Tissue TCR repertoires likely differ from those found in blood. A few donors had about 5.1% of their naive CD4 clonotypes in common.

The CDR3 sequence is 13 residues long. Germline V lookup: CDR1 SEHNR, CDR2 FQNEAQ (reference sequence). V lost 4 bases and J lost 4, with 9 bases in between. Sequencing was done on a sample of naive CD8+ T cells sorted from blood. The chain uses TRBV7-9 and TRBJ2-3; D remains unclear. The sequence was collected from a man between 18 and 35 years old in good health. CDR3 region: CASSYSIADTQYF. The CDR3 coding sequence is TGTGCCAGCAGCTATTCAATAGCAGATACGCAGTATTTT.